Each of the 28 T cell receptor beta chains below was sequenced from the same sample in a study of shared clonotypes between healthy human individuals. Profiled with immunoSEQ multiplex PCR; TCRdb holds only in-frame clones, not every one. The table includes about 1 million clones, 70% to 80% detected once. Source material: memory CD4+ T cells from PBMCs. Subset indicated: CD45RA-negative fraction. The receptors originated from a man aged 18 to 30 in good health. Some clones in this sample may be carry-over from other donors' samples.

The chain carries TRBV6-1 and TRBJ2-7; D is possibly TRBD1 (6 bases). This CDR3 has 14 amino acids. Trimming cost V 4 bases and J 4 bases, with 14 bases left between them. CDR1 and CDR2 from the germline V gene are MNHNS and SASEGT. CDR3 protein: CASSVNRVGYEQYF. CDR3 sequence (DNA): TGTGCCAGCAGTGTGAACAGGGTAGGGTACGAGCAGTACTTC.

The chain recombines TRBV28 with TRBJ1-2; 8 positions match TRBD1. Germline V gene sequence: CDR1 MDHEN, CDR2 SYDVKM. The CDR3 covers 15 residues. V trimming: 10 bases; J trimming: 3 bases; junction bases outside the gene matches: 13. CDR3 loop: CATKGQATYDYGYTF. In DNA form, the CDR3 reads TGTGCCACCAAGGGACAGGCGACTTACGACTATGGCTACACCTTC.

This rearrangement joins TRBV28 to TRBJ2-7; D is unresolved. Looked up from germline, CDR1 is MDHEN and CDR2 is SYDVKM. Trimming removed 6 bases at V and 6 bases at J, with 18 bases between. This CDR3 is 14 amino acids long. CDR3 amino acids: CASSRTPRGFEQYF. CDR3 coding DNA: TGTGCCAGCAGCCGTACCCCACGAGGTTTCGAGCAGTACTTC.

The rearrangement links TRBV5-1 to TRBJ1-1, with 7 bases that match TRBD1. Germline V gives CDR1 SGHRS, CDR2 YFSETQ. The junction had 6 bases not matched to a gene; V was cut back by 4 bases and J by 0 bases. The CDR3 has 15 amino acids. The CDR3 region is CASSPGTALNTEAFF. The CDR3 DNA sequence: TGCGCCAGCAGCCCGGGGACAGCGTTGAACACTGAAGCTTTCTTT.

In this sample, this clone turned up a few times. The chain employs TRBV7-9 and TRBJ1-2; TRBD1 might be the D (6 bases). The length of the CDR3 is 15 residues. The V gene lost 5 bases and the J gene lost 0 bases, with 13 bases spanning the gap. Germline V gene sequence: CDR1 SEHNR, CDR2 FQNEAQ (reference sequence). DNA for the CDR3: TGTGCCAGCAGCGTAGGCCAGGGGACTAACTATGGCTACACCTTC. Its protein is CASSVGQGTNYGYTF.

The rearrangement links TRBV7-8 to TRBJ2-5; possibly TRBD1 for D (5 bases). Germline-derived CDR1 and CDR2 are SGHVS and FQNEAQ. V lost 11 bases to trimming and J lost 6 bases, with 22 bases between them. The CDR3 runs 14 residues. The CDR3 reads CAGRMGTVGQTQYF. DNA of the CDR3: TGTGCCGGGCGAATGGGCACTGTGGGGCAGACCCAGTACTTC. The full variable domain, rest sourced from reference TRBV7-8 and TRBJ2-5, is GAGVSQSPRYKVAKRGQDVALRCDPISGHVSLFWYQQALGQGPEFLTYFQNEAQLDKSGLPSDRFFAERPEGSVSTLKIQRTQQEDSAVYLCAGRMGTVGQTQYFGPGTRLLVL.

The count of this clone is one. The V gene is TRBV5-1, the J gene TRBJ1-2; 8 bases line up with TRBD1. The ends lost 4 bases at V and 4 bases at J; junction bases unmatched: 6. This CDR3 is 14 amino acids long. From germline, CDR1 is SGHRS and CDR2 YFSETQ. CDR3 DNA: TGCGCCAGCAGCGCTTCCGGGACAGGCTATGGCTACACCTTC. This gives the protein CASSASGTGYGYTF. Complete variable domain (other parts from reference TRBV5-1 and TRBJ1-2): KAGVTQTPRYLIKTRGQQVTLSCSPISGHRSVSWYQQTPGQGLQFLFEYFSETQRNKGNFPGRFSGRQFSNSRSEMNVSTLELGDSALYLCASSASGTGYGYTFGSGTRLTVV.

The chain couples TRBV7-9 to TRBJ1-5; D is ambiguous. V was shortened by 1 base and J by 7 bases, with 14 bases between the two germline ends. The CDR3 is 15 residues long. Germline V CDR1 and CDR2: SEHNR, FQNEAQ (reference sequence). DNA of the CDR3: TGTGCCAGCAGCTTAGGCGGAAGTCGTAGGCAGCCCCAGCATTTT. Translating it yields CASSLGGSRRQPQHF.

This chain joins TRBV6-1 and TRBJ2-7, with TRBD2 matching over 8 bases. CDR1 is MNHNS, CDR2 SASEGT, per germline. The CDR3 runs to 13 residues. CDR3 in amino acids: CAAGGGGPYEQYF. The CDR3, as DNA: TGTGCTGCGGGGGGCGGGGGCCCCTACGAGCAGTACTTC.

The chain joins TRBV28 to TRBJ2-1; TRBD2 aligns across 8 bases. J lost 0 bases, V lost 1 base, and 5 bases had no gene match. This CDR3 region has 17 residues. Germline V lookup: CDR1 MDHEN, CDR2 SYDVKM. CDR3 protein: CASSLFPGGSSYNEQFF. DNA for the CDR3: TGTGCCAGCAGTTTATTTCCGGGGGGGAGCTCCTACAATGAGCAGTTCTTC.

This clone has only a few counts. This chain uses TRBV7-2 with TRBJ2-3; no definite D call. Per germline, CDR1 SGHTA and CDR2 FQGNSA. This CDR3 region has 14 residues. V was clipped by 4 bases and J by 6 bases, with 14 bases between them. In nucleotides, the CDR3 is TGTGCCAGCAGCTCTGGCTTCGTGGGCGATACGCAGTATTTT. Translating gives CASSSGFVGDTQYF.

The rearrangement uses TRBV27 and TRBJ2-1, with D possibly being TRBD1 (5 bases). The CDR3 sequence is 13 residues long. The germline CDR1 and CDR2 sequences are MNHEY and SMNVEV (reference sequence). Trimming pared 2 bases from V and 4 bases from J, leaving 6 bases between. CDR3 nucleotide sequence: TGTGCCAGCAGTTTAAACAGGTACAATGAGCAGTTCTTC. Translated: CASSLNRYNEQFF.

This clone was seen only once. The CDR3 coding sequence is TGTGCCAGCAGCGATACCCCCCCGGTAAACTCAGGCTACACCTTC. This encodes CASSDTPPVNSGYTF. The chain combines TRBV7-9 with TRBJ1-2; D remains unclear. The CDR3 sequence is 15 residues long. The germline CDR1 and CDR2 sequences are SEHNR and FQNEAQ (reference sequence). V lost 5 bases and J lost 8, with 21 bases in between.

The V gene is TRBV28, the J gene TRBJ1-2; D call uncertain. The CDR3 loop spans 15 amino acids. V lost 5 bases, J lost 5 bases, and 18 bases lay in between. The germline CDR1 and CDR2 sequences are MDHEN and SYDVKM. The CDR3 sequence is CASSLATLLPYGYTF. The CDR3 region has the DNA TGTGCCAGCAGTCTTGCGACACTCCTACCTTATGGCTACACCTTC.

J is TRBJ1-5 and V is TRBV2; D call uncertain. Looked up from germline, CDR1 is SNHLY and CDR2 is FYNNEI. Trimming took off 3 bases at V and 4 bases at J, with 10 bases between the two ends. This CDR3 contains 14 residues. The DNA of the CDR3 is TGTGCCAGCAGTGAGGCCAGGCCTAATCAGCCCCAGCATTTT. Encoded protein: CASSEARPNQPQHF.

The CDR3 sequence is CASSQSAGGTKANYGYTF. Written as DNA, the CDR3 is TGCGCCAGCAGTCAATCAGCGGGTGGGACAAAGGCTAACTATGGCTACACCTTC. The chain is built from TRBV23-1 and TRBJ1-2; maybe TRBD1 (6 bases). TRBV23-1 is sorted into the ORF group, with uncertain function. Trimming left V 0 bases short and J 0 bases short, with 17 bases between. CDR3 length equals 18 residues.

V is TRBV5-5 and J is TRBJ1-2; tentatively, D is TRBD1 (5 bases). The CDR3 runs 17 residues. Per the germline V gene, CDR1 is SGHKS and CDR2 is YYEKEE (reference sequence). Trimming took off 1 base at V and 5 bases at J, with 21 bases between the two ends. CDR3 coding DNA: TGTGCCAGCAGCTTGTCGTCCCTAGGGACCCTACTTTATGGCTACACCTTC. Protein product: CASSLSSLGTLLYGYTF.

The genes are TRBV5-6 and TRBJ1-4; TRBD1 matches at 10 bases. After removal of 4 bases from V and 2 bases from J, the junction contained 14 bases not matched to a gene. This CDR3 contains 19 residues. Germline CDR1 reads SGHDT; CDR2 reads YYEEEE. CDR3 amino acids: CASSRKTGGGSATNEKLFF. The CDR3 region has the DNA TGTGCCAGCAGCAGGAAGACAGGGGGCGGCTCAGCCACTAATGAAAAACTGTTTTTT.

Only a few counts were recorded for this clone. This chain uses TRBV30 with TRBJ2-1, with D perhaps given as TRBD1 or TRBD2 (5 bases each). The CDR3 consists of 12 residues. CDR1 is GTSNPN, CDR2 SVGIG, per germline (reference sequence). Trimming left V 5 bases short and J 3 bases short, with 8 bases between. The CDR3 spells CAWEGYYNEQFF. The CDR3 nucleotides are TGTGCCTGGGAGGGGTACTACAATGAGCAGTTCTTC.

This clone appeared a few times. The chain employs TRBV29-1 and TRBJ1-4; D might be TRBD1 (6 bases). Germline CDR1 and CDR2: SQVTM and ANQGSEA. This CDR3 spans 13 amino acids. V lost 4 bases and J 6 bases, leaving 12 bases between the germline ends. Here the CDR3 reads CSVGTAPDEKLFF. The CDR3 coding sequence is TGCAGCGTTGGGACAGCGCCCGATGAAAAACTGTTTTTT.

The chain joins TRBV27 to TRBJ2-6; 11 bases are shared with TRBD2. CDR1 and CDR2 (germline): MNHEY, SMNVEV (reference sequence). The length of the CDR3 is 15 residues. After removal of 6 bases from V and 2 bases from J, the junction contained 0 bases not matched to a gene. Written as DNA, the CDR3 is TGTGCCAGCAGACTAGCGGGAGCTGGGGCCAACGTCCTGACTTTC. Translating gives CASRLAGAGANVLTF.

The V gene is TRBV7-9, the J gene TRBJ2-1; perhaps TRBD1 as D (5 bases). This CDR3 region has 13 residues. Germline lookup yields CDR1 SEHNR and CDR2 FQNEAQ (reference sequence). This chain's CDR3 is CAGARASFNEQFF. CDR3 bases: TGTGCAGGGGCCCGGGCCTCGTTCAATGAGCAGTTCTTC. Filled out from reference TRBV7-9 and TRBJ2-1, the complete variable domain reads DTGVSQNPRHKITKRGQNVTFRCDPISEHNRLYWYRQTLGQGPEFLTYFQNEAQLEKSRLLSDRFSAERPKGSFSTLEIQRTEQGDSAMYLCAGARASFNEQFFGPGTRLTVL.

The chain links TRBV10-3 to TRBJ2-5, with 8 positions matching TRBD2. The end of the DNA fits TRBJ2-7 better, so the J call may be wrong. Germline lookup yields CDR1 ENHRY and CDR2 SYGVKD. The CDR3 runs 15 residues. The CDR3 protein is CAISAGGALSYEQYF. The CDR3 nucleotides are TGTGCCATCAGTGCGGGGGGGGCCCTCTCCTACGAGCAGTACTTC.

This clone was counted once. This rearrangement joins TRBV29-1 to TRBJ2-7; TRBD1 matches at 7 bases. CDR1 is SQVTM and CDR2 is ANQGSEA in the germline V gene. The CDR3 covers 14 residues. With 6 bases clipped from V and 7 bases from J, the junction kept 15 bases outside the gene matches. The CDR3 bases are TGCAGCGTGAAAACGAGGACAGGTCGTAGAGAGCAGTACTTC. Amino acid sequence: CSVKTRTGRREQYF.

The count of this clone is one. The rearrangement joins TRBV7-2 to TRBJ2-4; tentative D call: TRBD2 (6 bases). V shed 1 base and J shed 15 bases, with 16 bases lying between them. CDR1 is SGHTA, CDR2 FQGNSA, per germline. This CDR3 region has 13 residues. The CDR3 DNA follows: TGTGCCAGCAGCTTAGAGCGCGGAGGGGTACGGTACTTC. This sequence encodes CASSLERGGVRYF. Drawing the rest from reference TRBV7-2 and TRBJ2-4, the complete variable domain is GAGVSQSPSNKVTEKGKDVELRCDPISGHTALYWYRQSLGQGLEFLIYFQGNSAPDKSGLPSDRFSAERTGGSVSTLTIQRTQQEDSAVYLCASSLERGGVRYFGAGTRLSVL.

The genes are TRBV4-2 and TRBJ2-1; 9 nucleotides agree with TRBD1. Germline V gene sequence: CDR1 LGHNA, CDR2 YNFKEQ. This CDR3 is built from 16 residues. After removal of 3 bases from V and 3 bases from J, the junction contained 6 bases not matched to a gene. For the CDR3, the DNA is TGTGCCAGCAGCCAGGGAAAGGGACAGGGCTACAATGAGCAGTTCTTC. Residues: CASSQGKGQGYNEQFF.

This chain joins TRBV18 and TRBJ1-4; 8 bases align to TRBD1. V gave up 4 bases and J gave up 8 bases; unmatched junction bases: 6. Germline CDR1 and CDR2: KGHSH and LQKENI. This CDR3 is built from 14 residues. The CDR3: CASSLTGVGEKLFF. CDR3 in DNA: TGTGCCAGCTCACTGACAGGGGTGGGCGAAAAACTGTTTTTT. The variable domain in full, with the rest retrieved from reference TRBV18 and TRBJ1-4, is NAGVMQNPRHLVRRRGQEARLRCSPMKGHSHVYWYRQLPEEGLKFMVYLQKENIIDESGMPKERFSAEFPKEGPSILRIQQVVRGDSAAYFCASSLTGVGEKLFFGSGTQLSVL.

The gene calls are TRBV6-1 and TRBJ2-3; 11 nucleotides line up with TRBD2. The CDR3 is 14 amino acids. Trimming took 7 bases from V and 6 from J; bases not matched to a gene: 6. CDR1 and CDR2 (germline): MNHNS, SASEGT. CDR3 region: CASIAGGSKDTQYF. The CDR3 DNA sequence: TGTGCCAGCATAGCGGGAGGGTCGAAGGATACGCAGTATTTT.